A single T cell receptor beta chain is shown here with its context. This sample was included in a study of blood T cell repertoires in COVID-19. About the study: Italy, Spain and the United States were the sources of the convalescent and acute COVID-19 samples. The cDNA or gDNA used as material had been derived from T cells, B-cell-depleted T cells, or PBMCs.

This CDR3 is built from 18 residues. Germline CDR1 is SGHRS and CDR2 is YFSETQ. V lost 0 bases and J lost 4; bases outside the gene matches: 12. In the study's own analysis: Estimation of nucleated cell counts relied on the amplification of reference gene primers. Clones were read by immunoSEQ multiplex PCR, and TCRdb kept only the in-frame ones, dropping some. V, J and clone size are taken as reported in that table, and D and trimming were inferred from the DNA itself. The table includes around 160,000 clones, around 81% detected once. The chain is built from TRBV5-1 and TRBJ2-3, with 9 bases that match TRBD2. The clonotype originates from a man in his fifties or sixties with active or convalescent COVID-19. Sample: peripheral blood. The CDR3 nucleotides read TGCGCCAGCAGCTTGGCTCCGGGACTAGCCCTCGGATCAGATACGCAGTATTTT. Its protein product is CASSLAPGLALGSDTQYF.